The clone carrying this T cell receptor beta chain was observed a single time. Its target is not known. This entry is derived from a study of OX40 agonist ivuxolimab in advanced cancers. Broader study findings: Clonal expansion was seen in CD4+ and CD8+ blood T cells by week 6 at 0.1 to 3.0 mg/kg. In the 0.1-3.0 mg/kg groups, partial responders showed among the lowest expansion.

Sequenced by immunoSEQ multiplex PCR; TCRdb stores in-frame clones only, minus some. The repertoire includes 55,000 to 90,000 clones, roughly 88% of them detected once, and about 0.9% sits in the top ten. The CDR3 extends over 15 amino acids. V lost 5 bases and J lost 2; bases outside the gene matches: 7. Germline V gives CDR1 SNHLY, CDR2 FYNNEI. The rearrangement links TRBV2 to TRBJ2-7; 9 nucleotides line up with TRBD2. The source was CD4+ or CD8+ T cells sorted from blood, collected in a trial of the OX40 agonist ivuxolimab. The receptor was isolated from an adult with an advanced solid tumor such as melanoma, head and neck, liver or kidney cancer. CDR3 coding DNA: TGTGCCAGCAGTCCCGGGACTAGCCGACCCTACGAGCAGTACTTC. Its protein is CASSPGTSRPYEQYF.